This T cell receptor (beta chain) was recovered during a study of blood T cell repertoires in COVID-19. Across the whole study: Donors in the United States, Italy and Spain gave samples during acute or convalescent COVID-19.

The V gene end was trimmed by 1 base and the J gene end by 3 bases; junction bases not matched to a gene: 3. The CDR3 has 15 amino acids. Per the germline V gene, CDR1 is MGHRA and CDR2 is YSYEKL. The data were produced by immunoSEQ multiplex PCR, yet TCRdb's version contains in-frame clones alone and is incomplete. Here the sample spans some 150,000 clones, around four fifths being singletons. The sequenced sample consisted of PBMCs or T cells enriched from blood (not recorded which). This clonotype was sampled from a woman in her thirties or forties who had recovered from COVID-19. The rearrangement joins TRBV4-1 to TRBJ2-1; 7 bases align to TRBD2. The CDR3 sequence: CASSQGPSGYNEQFF. The DNA for the CDR3 is TGCGCCAGCAGCCAAGGGCCTAGCGGCTACAATGAGCAGTTCTTC.